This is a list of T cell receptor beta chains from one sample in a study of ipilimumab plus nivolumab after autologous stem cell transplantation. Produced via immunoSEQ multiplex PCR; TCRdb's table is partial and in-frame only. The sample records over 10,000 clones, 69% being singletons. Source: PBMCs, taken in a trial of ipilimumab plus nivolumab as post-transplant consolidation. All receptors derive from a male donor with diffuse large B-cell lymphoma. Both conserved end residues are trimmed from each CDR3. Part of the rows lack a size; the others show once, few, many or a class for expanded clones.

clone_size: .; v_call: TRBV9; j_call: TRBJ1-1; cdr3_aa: ASSPPDLFLNTEAF
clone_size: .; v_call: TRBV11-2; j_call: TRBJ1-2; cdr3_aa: ASSLAPWGGPPYGYT
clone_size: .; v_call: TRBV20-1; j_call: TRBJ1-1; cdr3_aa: SAGVGTEAF
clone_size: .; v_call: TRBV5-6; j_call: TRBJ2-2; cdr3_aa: ASNIALINTGELF
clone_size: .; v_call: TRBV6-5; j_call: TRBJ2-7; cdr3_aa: ASSTNRDRAYEQY
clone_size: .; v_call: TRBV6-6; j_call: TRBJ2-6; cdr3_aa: ASERQGAGANVLT
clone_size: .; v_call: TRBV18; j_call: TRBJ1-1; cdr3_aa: ASSPRQGGGTEAF
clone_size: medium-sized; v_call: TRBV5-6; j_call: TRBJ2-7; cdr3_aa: ASSLEGGRRTYEQY
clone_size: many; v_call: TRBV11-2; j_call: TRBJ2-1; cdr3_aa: ASSLVPEGLGPYNEQF
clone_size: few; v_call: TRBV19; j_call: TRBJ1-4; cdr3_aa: ASSLLTGGVEKLF
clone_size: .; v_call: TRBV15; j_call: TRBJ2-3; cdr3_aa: ATSRDRSRGAYTDTQY
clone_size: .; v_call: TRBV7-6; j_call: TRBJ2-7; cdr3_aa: ASSLVVGVSEQY
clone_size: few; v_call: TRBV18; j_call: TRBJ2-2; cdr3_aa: ASSENTGELF
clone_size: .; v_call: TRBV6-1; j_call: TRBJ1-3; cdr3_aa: ASSATGQGEGNTIY
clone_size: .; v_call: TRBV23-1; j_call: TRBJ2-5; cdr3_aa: ASSQYAWETQY
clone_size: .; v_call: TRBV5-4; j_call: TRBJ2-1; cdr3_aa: ASSLPGISDNEQF
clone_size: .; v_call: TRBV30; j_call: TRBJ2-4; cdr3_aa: AWSVQTGVTPY
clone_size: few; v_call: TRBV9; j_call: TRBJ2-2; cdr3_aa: ASSSGGGARIPGELF
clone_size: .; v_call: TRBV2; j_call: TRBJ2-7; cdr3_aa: ATGLDKFYEQY
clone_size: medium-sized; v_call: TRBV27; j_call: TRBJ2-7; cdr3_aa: ASSLRGGASGAYEQY
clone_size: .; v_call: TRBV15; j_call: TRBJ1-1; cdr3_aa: ATSSERALGAF
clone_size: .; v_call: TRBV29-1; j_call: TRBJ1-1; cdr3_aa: SVEVNTEAF
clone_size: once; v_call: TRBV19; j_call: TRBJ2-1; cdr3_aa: ASGDRGNNEQF
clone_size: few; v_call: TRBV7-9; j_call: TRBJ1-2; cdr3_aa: ASSPDPGPIYGYT
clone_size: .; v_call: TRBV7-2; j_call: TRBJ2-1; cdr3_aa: ASSYKGPMVNEQF
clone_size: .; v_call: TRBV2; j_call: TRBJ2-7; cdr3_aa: ASRAGTGGSYEQY
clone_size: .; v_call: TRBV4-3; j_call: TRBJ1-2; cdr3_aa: ASSQETGGNYGYT
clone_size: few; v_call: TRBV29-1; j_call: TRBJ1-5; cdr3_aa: SARWGEINQPQH
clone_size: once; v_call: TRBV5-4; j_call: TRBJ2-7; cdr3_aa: ASSLEGEVTGYEQY
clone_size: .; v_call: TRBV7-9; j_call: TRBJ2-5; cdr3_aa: ASSLSGNQETQY
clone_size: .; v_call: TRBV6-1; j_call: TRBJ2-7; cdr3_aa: ASFGGTRSYEQY
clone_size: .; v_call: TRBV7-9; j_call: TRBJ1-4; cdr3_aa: ASSHRGGELF
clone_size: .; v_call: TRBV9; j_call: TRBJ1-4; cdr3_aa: ASSPGGATNEKLF
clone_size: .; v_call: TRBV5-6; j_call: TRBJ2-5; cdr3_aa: ASSPGTSPGAQY
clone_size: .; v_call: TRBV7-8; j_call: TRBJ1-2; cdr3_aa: ASSQYDRSPLGYT
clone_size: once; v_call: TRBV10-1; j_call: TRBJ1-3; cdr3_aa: ASSEWPGNTIY
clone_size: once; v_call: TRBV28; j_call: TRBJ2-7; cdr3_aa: ASSFQGYEQY
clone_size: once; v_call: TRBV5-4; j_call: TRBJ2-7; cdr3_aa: ASSYFGGARGYEQY
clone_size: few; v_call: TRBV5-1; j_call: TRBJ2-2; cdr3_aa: ASSLEGPNTGELF
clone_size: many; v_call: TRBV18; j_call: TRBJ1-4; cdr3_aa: ASSSRWANEKLF
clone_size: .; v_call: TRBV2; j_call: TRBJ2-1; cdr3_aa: ASSAGLAGDEQF
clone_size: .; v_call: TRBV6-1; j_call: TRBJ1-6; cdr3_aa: ASSEFLAGDYNSPLH
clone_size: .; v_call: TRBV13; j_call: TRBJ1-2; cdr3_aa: ASTGQGEAYGYT
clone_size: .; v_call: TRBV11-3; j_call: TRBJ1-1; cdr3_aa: ASSLGTGRTF
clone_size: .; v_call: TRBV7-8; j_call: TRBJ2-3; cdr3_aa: ASSLQAGGTDTQY
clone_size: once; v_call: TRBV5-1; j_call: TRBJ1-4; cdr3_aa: ASSLEPQTGGGKLF
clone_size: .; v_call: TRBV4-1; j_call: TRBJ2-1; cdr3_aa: ASSQEWHNEQF
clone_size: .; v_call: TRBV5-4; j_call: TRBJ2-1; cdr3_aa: ASSPPAGGNNEQF
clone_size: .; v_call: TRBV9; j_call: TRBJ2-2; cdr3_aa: ASNANTGELF
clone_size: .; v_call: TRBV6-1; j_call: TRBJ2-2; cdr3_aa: ASMIGQGIGELF
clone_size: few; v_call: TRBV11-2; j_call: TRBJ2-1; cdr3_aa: ASSLTSGMPF
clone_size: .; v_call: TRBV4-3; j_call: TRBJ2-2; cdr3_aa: ASSQETRNAGELF
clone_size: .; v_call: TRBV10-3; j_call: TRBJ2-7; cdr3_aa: AISEPPQGAVNEQY
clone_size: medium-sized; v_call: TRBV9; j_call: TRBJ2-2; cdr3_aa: ASSEGTSPGELF